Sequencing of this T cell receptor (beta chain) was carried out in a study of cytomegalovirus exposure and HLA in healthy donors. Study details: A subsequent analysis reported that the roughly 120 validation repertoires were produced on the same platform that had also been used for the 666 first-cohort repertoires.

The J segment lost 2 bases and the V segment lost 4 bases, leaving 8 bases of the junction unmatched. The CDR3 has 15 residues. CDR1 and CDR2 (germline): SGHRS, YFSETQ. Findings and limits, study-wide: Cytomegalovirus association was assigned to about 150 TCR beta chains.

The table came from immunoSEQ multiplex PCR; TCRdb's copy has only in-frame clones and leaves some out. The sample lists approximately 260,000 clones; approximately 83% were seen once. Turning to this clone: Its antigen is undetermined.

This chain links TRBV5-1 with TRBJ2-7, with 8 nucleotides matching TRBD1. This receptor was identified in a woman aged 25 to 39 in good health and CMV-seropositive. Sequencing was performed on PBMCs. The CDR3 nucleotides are TGCGCCAGCAGCCCGCTAGGACAGGGTACCTACGAGCAGTACTTC. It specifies CASSPLGQGTYEQYF.